This T cell receptor (beta chain) stems from a study of shared clonotypes between healthy human individuals. Comment on this clone: Its specificity is not known.

Sequencing was performed with immunoSEQ multiplex PCR; in TCRdb, only in-frame clones are kept and a portion is missing. The sample lists about 2.3 million clones; over 85% were seen once. Study results and caveats: Having only a few donors restricted how much genetic and exposure-history diversity was captured.

Trimming shortened V by 0 bases and J by 2 bases, and 7 bases separated the two germline ends. The CDR3 spans 15 residues. The germline V gene has CDR1 MNHEY and CDR2 SMNVEV (reference sequence). This receptor was identified in a man aged 18 to 35 in good health. Some clones in this sample may be carry-over from other donors' samples. The chain joins TRBV27 to TRBJ1-4; D not resolved. Sample: naive CD4+ T cells from PBMCs. Subset noted: CD45RA+ positively selected. The CDR3 here is CASSLSRATNEKLFF. CDR3 coding DNA: TGTGCCAGCAGTTTATCAAGGGCCACTAATGAAAAACTGTTTTTT.